This T cell receptor (beta chain) was sequenced for a study of blood T cell repertoires in COVID-19. Study as a whole: There were acute and convalescent COVID-19 samples, and they came from the United States, Italy and Spain. T cells, B-cell-depleted T cells, or PBMCs provided the cDNA or gDNA that served as material.

Original data processing: The assay estimated nucleated cells by amplifying reference gene primers. Profiling relied on immunoSEQ multiplex PCR, and the TCRdb table lists in-frame clones only, not all of them. V, J and clone size derive from that table, while D and trimming were established from the DNA sequence. The table has roughly 150,000 clones, roughly 85% seen once. Germline loops: CDR1 SGHRS, CDR2 YFSETQ. This CDR3 comprises 14 residues. Unmatched junction bases numbered 12, after V lost 9 bases and J lost 4 bases. The sample consisted of peripheral blood. This receptor was identified in a woman older than 75 with active or convalescent COVID-19. This chain connects TRBV5-1 to TRBJ1-1; 7 bases line up with TRBD1. CDR3 DNA: TGCGCCACAACTGCGACAGGGACCGGCACTGAAGCTTTCTTT. Translating it yields CATTATGTGTEAFF.